This T cell receptor (beta chain) came from a study of OX40 agonist ivuxolimab in advanced cancers. The germline CDR1 and CDR2 sequences are SGHVS and FNYEAQ. This CDR3 region has 13 residues. V gave up 1 base and J gave up 5 bases, with 8 bases separating them. TCRdb keeps only in-frame clones here, not all; method: immunoSEQ multiplex PCR. The sample shows under 80,000 clones, 87% of them seen only once. The source of this sequence is an adult with an advanced solid tumor such as melanoma, head and neck, liver or kidney cancer. This chain uses TRBV7-6 with TRBJ1-1; TRBD1 might be the D (6 bases). This specimen consisted of CD4+ or CD8+ T cells sorted from blood, obtained in a trial of the OX40 agonist ivuxolimab. This CDR3 reads CASSLGGQTEAFF. CDR3 DNA: TGTGCCAGCAGCTTAGGGGGGCAGACTGAAGCTTTCTTT. The variable domain in full, with the rest retrieved from reference TRBV7-6 and TRBJ1-1, is GAGVSQSPRYKVTKRGQDVALRCDPISGHVSLYWYRQALGQGPEFLTYFNYEAQQDKSGLPNDRFSAERPEGSISTLTIQRTEQRDSAMYRCASSLGGQTEAFFGQGTRLTVV.